These 5 T cell receptor beta chains were all obtained from the same sample, sequenced in a study of blood T cell repertoires in COVID-19. This table comes from immunoSEQ multiplex PCR, and its TCRdb copy is limited to in-frame clones, with some not included. This table holds about 100,000 clones, about 90% found once. Sequenced: peripheral blood. Receptor source: a young man with acute or convalescent COVID-19.

The chain uses TRBV24-1 and TRBJ2-5; D might be TRBD2 (6 bases). V lost 5 bases, J lost 5 bases, and 14 bases lay in between. The CDR3 has 14 residues. Germline assignment: CDR1 KGHDR and CDR2 SFDVKD. Here the CDR3 reads CATSVGGVGETQYF. DNA for the CDR3: TGTGCCACCAGTGTAGGAGGGGTGGGGGAGACCCAGTACTTC.

The V and J genes are TRBV2 and TRBJ1-1; TRBD1 matches 9 bases. This CDR3 has 15 residues. J lost 7 bases, V lost 6 bases, and 12 bases had no gene match. Germline V gives CDR1 SNHLY, CDR2 FYNNEI. CDR3 in DNA: TGTGCCAGCAGCGGAACAGGGGGCTGGGAAGGTGAAGCTTTCTTT. Amino acid sequence: CASSGTGGWEGEAFF.

V gene TRBV30 combines with J gene TRBJ2-7; D is ambiguous. Trimming cost V 3 bases and J 4 bases, with 10 bases left between them. CDR3 length equals 12 residues. Per germline, CDR1 GTSNPN and CDR2 SVGIG (reference sequence). The CDR3 sequence: CAWSPDWYEQYF. CDR3 coding DNA: TGTGCCTGGAGCCCAGACTGGTACGAGCAGTACTTC.

This clone has just one count. The CDR3 nucleotides are TGCGCCAGCAGCTTGGGCCCTAGCGCCAACACCGGGGAGCTGTTTTTT. Amino acids: CASSLGPSANTGELFF. This sequence joins TRBV5-1 and TRBJ2-2, with D tentatively TRBD2 (6 bases). Germline V CDR1 and CDR2: SGHRS, YFSETQ. V was shortened by 0 bases and J by 2 bases, with 11 bases between the two germline ends. The CDR3 is 16 residues long.

The chain uses TRBV5-1 and TRBJ2-1, with D maybe TRBD1 (6 bases). V lost 0 bases to trimming and J lost 4 bases, with 14 bases between them. Germline V gene lookup returns CDR1 SGHRS and CDR2 YFSETQ. This CDR3 comprises 16 residues. CDR3 residues: CASSLGEGRGYNEQFF. Written as DNA, the CDR3 is TGCGCCAGCAGCTTGGGGGAAGGAAGGGGGTACAATGAGCAGTTCTTC.